A single sample is the source of the 5 T cell receptor beta chains below, sequenced in a study of shared clonotypes between healthy human individuals. Here immunoSEQ multiplex PCR was the method, and the copy in TCRdb shows in-frame clones only, minus some. The data show more than 2 million clones, about 94% seen once. Material: naive CD4+ T cells sorted from blood. The subset denotes: CD45RA+ positively selected. The receptors shown here come from a man between 18 and 29 years old in good health.

The chain recombines TRBV4-1 with TRBJ2-7; perhaps TRBD1 as D (7 bases). CDR3 length equals 14 residues. Between the trimmed V and J ends, which lost 8 bases and 3 bases, there was a span of 17 bases. From germline, CDR1 is MGHRA and CDR2 YSYEKL. The CDR3 loop reads CASSQGGPYYEQYF. The CDR3 DNA reads TGCGCCAGCTCTCAGGGGGGTCCCTACTACGAGCAGTACTTC.

This clone was recorded once. The V and J genes are TRBV5-1 and TRBJ2-2; D is uncertain. V was shortened by 6 bases and J by 0 bases, with 6 bases between the two germline ends. The CDR3 runs 13 residues. The V gene's germline CDR1 is SGHRS and CDR2 YFSETQ. DNA for the CDR3: TGCGCCAGCAACCCCTCGAACACCGGGGAGCTGTTTTTT. Amino acid sequence: CASNPSNTGELFF.

V is TRBV10-3 and J is TRBJ2-7, with TRBD1 identical over 7 bases. The germline gives CDR1 ENHRY, CDR2 SYGVKD. The CDR3 extends over 14 amino acids. J lost 2 bases, V lost 6 bases, and 7 bases had no gene match. CDR3 sequence: CAIRATGIAYEQYF. The CDR3 DNA reads TGTGCCATCAGAGCGACAGGGATCGCCTACGAGCAGTACTTC.

This sequence joins TRBV5-1 and TRBJ2-7; TRBD1 agrees at 10 bases. Unmatched junction bases numbered 9, after V lost 4 bases and J lost 2 bases. Looked up from germline, CDR1 is SGHRS and CDR2 is YFSETQ. The CDR3 spans 16 residues. The CDR3 region is CASSPRTGTGAYEQYF. The CDR3 DNA sequence: TGCGCCAGCAGCCCACGGACCGGGACAGGGGCCTACGAGCAGTACTTC.

The V call is TRBV6-5, the J call TRBJ2-4, with D possibly matching TRBD2 (5 bases). Per the germline V gene, CDR1 is MNHEY and CDR2 is SVGAGI. The V end was cut by 1 base, the J end by 1 base, with 8 bases between. This CDR3 has 15 residues. CDR3 in DNA: TGTGCCAGCAGTTACTACGGCGGGGCCAAAAACATTCAGTACTTC. Its protein product is CASSYYGGAKNIQYF.